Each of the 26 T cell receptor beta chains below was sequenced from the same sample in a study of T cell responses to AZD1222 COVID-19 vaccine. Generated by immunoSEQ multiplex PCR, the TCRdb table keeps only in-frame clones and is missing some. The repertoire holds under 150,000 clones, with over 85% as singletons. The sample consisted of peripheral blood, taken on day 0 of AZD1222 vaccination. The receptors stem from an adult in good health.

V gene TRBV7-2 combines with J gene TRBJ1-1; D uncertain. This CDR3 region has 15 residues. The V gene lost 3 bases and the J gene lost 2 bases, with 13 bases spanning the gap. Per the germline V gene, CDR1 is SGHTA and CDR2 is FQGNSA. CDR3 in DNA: TGTGCCAGCAGCTTTGATCTCGGGTTCAACACTGAAGCTTTCTTT. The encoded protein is CASSFDLGFNTEAFF.

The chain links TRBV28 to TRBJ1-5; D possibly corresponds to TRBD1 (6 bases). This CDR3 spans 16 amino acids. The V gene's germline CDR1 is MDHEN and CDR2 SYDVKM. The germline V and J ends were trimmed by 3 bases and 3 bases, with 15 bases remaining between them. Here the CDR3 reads CASSFGRYRDNQPQHF. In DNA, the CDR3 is TGTGCCAGCAGTTTTGGTAGGTACAGGGACAATCAGCCCCAGCATTTT.

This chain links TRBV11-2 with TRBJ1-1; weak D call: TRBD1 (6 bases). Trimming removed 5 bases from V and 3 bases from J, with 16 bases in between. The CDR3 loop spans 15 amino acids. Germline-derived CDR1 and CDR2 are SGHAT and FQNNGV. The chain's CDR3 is CASSHGGGAYTEAFF. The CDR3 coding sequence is TGTGCCAGCAGCCATGGTGGGGGGGCGTACACTGAAGCTTTCTTT.

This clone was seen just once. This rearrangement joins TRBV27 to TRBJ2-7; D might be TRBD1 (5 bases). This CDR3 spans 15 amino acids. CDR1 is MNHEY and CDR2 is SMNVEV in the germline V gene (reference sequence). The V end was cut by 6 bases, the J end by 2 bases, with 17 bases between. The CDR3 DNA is TGTGCCAGCAGAAAAAACCCGACAGACACCTACGAGCAGTACTTC. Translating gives CASRKNPTDTYEQYF.

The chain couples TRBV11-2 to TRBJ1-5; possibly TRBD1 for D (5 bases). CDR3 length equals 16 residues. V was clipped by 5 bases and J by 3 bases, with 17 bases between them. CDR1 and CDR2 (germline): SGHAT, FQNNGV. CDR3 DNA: TGTGCCAGCAGCCGCGGGACCGCCGGATACAATCAGCCCCAGCATTTT. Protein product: CASSRGTAGYNQPQHF. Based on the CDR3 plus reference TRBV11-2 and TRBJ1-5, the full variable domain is EAGVAQSPRYKIIEKRQSVAFWCNPISGHATLYWYQQILGQGPKLLIQFQNNGVVDDSQLPKDRFSAERLKGVDSTLKIQPAKLEDSAVYLCASSRGTAGYNQPQHFGDGTRLSIL.

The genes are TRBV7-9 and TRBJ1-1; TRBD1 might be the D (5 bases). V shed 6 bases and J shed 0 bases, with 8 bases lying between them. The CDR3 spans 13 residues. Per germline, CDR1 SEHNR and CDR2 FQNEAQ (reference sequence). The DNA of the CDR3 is TGTGCCAGCAGGGGACCGATGAACACTGAAGCTTTCTTT. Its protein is CASRGPMNTEAFF.

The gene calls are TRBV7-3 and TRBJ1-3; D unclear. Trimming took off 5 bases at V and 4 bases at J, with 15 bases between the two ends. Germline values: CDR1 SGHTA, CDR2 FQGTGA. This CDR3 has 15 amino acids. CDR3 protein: CASSTTGSFGNTIYF. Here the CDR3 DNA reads TGTGCCAGCAGCACGACCGGGTCTTTCGGAAACACCATATATTTT.

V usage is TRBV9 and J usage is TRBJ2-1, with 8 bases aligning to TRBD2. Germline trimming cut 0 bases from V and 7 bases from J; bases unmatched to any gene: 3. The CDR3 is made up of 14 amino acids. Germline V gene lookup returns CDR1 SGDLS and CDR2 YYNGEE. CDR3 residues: CASSVELAENEQFF. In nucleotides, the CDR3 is TGTGCCAGCAGCGTAGAACTAGCGGAAAATGAGCAGTTCTTC.

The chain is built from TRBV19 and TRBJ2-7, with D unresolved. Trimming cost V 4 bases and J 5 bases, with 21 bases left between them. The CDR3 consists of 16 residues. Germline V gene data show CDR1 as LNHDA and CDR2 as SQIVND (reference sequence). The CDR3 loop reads CASSTTARTSRDEQYF. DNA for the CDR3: TGTGCCAGTAGTACTACCGCCCGGACCAGTCGCGACGAGCAGTACTTC.

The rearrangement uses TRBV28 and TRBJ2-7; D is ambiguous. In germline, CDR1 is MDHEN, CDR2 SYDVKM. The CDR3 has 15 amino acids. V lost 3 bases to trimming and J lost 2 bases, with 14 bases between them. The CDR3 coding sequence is TGTGCCAGCAGTTTGGGGTGGACCGGAACCTACGAGCAGTACTTC. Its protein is CASSLGWTGTYEQYF. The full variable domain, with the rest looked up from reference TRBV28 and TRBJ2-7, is DVKVTQSSRYLVKRTGEKVFLECVQDMDHENMFWYRQDPGLGLRLIYFSYDVKMKEKGDIPEGYSVSREKKERFSLILESASTNQTSMYLCASSLGWTGTYEQYFGPGTRLTVT.

CDR3 region: CASSEGVEYGYTF. The CDR3, as DNA: TGTGCCAGCTCAGAGGGTGTGGAGTATGGCTACACCTTC. The gene calls are TRBV18 and TRBJ1-2; D not resolved. The CDR3 consists of 13 residues. Germline CDR1 and CDR2: KGHSH and LQKENI. Trimming shortened V by 5 bases and J by 5 bases, and 12 bases separated the two germline ends.

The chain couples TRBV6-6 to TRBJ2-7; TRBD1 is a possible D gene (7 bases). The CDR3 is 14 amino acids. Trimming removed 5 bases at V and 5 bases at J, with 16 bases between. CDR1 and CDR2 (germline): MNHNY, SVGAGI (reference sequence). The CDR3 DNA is TGTGCCAGCAGTCCTACGACAGGGAGGCACGAGCAGTACTTC. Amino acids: CASSPTTGRHEQYF.

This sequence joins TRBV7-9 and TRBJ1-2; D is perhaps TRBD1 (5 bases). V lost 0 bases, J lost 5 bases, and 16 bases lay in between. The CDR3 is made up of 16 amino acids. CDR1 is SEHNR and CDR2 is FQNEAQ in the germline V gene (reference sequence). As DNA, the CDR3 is TGTGCCAGCAGCTTAGCGGTGAGGGGTTTGGAGTATGGCTACACCTTC. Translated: CASSLAVRGLEYGYTF.

The CDR3 loop is CSVESVLRDRSYNEQFF. The DNA for the CDR3 is TGCAGCGTAGAAAGCGTGCTCCGGGACCGTTCCTACAATGAGCAGTTCTTC. The gene calls are TRBV29-1 and TRBJ2-1; D possibly uses TRBD1 or TRBD2 (5 bases each). The germline gives CDR1 SQVTM, CDR2 ANQGSEA. Trimming shortened V by 6 bases and J by 1 base, and 22 bases separated the two germline ends. The CDR3 has 17 amino acids.

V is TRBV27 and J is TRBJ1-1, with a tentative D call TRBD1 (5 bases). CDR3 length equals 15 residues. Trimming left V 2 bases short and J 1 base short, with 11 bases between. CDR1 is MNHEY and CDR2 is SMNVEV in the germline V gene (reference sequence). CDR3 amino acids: CASSLSGGPNTEAFF. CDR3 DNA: TGTGCCAGCAGTTTAAGCGGGGGTCCGAACACTGAAGCTTTCTTT.

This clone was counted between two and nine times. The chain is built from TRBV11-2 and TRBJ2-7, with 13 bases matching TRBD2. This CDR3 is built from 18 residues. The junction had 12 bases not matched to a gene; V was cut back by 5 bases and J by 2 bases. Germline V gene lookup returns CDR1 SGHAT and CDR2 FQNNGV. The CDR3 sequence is CASSLWTSGRDMTYEQYF. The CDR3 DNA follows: TGTGCCAGCAGCCTATGGACTAGCGGGAGAGATATGACCTACGAGCAGTACTTC. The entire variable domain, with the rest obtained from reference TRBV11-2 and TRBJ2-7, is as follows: EAGVAQSPRYKIIEKRQSVAFWCNPISGHATLYWYQQILGQGPKLLIQFQNNGVVDDSQLPKDRFSAERLKGVDSTLKIQPAKLEDSAVYLCASSLWTSGRDMTYEQYFGPGTRLTVT.

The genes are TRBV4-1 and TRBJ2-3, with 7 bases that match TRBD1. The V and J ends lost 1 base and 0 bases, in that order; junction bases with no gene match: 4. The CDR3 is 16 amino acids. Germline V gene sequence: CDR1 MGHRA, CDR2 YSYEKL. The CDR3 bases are TGCGCCAGCAGCCAAGGGCCGGGACAGAGCACAGATACGCAGTATTTT. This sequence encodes CASSQGPGQSTDTQYF.

The CDR3 protein is CAICPGAGKSDTQYF. The CDR3 nucleotides are TGTGCCATCTGCCCGGGAGCGGGAAAGTCGGATACGCAGTATTTT. The genes are TRBV10-3 and TRBJ2-3, with 7 bases lining up with TRBD2. The CDR3 consists of 15 residues. J gave up 6 bases and V 8 bases, and 14 bases lay outside the gene matches. In germline, CDR1 is ENHRY, CDR2 SYGVKD.

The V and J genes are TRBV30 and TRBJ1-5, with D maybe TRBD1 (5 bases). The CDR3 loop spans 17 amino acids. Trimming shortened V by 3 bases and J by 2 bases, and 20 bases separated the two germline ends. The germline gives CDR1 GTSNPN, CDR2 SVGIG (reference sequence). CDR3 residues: CAWRGVRPSLRNQPQHF. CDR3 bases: TGTGCCTGGAGGGGGGTACGGCCTTCTCTTCGCAATCAGCCCCAGCATTTT.

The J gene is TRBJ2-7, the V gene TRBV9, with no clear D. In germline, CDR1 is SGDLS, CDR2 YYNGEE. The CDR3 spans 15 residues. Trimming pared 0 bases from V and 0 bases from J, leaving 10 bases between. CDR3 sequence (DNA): TGTGCCAGCAGCGTAGCGTGGACCCCCTCCTACGAGCAGTACTTC. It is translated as CASSVAWTPSYEQYF.

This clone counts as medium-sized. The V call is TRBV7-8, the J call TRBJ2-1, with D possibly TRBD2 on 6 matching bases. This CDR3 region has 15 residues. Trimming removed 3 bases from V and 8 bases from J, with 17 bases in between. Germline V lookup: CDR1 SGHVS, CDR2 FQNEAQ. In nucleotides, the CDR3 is TGTGCCAGCAGCTTCTCCGGGAGTATGGGACATGAGCAGTTCTTC. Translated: CASSFSGSMGHEQFF.

The CDR3 region is CAISDGFTYEQYF. CDR3 DNA sequence: TGTGCCATCAGTGATGGCTTCACCTACGAGCAGTACTTC. The chain combines TRBV10-3 with TRBJ2-7; D is unresolved. The V gene's germline CDR1 is ENHRY and CDR2 SYGVKD. This CDR3 spans 13 amino acids. Between the trimmed V and J ends, which lost 3 bases and 2 bases, there was a span of 8 bases.

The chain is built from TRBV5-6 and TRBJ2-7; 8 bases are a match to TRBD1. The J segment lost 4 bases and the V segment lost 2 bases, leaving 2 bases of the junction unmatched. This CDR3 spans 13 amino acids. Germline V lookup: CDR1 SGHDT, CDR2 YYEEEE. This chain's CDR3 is CASSFTGGYEQYF. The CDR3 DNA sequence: TGTGCCAGCAGCTTCACAGGGGGATACGAGCAGTACTTC.

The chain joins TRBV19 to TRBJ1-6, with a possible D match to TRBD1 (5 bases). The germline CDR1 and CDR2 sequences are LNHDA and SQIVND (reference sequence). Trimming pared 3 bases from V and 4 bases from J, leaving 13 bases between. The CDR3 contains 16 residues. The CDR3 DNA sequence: TGTGCCAGTAGTATGACGGAGAGGGGTTATAATTCACCCCTCCACTTT. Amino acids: CASSMTERGYNSPLHF.

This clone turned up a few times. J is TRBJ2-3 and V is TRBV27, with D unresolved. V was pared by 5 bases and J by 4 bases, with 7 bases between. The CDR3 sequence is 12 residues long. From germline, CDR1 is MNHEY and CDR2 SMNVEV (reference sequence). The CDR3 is CASSPRADTQYF. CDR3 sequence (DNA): TGTGCCAGCAGTCCCCGCGCAGATACGCAGTATTTT.

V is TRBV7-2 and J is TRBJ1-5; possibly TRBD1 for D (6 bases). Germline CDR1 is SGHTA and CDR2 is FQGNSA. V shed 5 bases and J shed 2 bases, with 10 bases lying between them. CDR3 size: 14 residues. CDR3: CASSLGGRNQPQHF. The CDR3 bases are TGTGCCAGCAGCCTAGGGGGGCGCAATCAGCCCCAGCATTTT.